The 18 T cell receptor beta chains presented below share a single source sample, sequenced in a study of cytomegalovirus exposure and HLA in healthy donors. PCR used 60 Vbeta primers and 13 Jbeta primers. Clones were sequenced by immunoSEQ multiplex PCR, and TCRdb holds only the in-frame ones, with some missing. The sample lists approximately 170,000 clones, around 81% occurring once. Sequences were obtained from PBMCs. These receptors were taken from a man aged 35-49 years in good health and CMV-seronegative.

CDR3 coding DNA: TGTGCCAGCAGTTATCTGTCAGGGGATCATTCACCCCTCCACTTT. Its translation is CASSYLSGDHSPLHF. The chain is built from TRBV6-5 and TRBJ1-6, with D possibly TRBD1 on 6 matching bases. With 3 bases removed from V and 8 bases from J, the gap between germline ends came to 14 bases. This CDR3 comprises 15 residues. CDR1 is MNHEY, CDR2 SVGAGI, per germline.

This clone was observed a handful of times. The gene calls are TRBV28 and TRBJ2-3; the match to TRBD2 covers 8 bases. J was trimmed by 6 bases and V by 7 bases; bases with no gene match: 9. CDR1 and CDR2 from the germline V gene are MDHEN and SYDVKM. This CDR3 comprises 14 residues. The CDR3 loop reads CASTLADWRDTQYF. The CDR3 coding sequence is TGTGCCAGCACACTAGCGGACTGGAGGGATACGCAGTATTTT.

The rearrangement uses TRBV27 and TRBJ2-7; the match to TRBD1 covers 9 bases. CDR1 MNHEY and CDR2 SMNVEV come from the germline V gene (reference sequence). The CDR3 covers 18 residues. Unmatched junction bases numbered 18, after V lost 5 bases and J lost 4 bases. CDR3 bases: TGTGCCAGCAGTCTACACCCGAATACCGGGACAGGGTTATACGAGCAGTACGTC. It translates to CASSLHPNTGTGLYEQYV.

The chain couples TRBV7-9 to TRBJ1-5, with D maybe TRBD1 (6 bases). Germline V gene lookup returns CDR1 SEHNR and CDR2 FQNEAQ (reference sequence). The CDR3 extends over 12 amino acids. Trimming took 3 bases from V and 14 from J, leaving 14 bases between them. CDR3 DNA sequence: TGTGCCAGCAGCTTGGGGCAGGGGTCTGAGCATTTT. Protein product: CASSLGQGSEHF.

This chain connects TRBV5-4 to TRBJ2-6, with a tentative D call TRBD1 (6 bases). The length of the CDR3 is 16 residues. V gave up 3 bases and J gave up 0 bases, with 10 bases separating them. CDR1 is SGHNT and CDR2 is YYREEE in the germline V gene (reference sequence). The CDR3 coding sequence is TGTGCCAGCAGCTGGAACAGGGACTCTGGGGCCAACGTCCTGACTTTC. This codes for CASSWNRDSGANVLTF. The variable domain in full, with the rest retrieved from reference TRBV5-4 and TRBJ2-6, is ETGVTQSPTHLIKTRGQQVTLRCSSQSGHNTVSWYQQALGQGPQFIFQYYREEENGRGNFPPRFSGLQFPNYSSELNVNALELDDSALYLCASSWNRDSGANVLTFGAGSRLTVL.

The chain carries TRBV9 and TRBJ2-1; D may be TRBD2 (6 bases). CDR3 length: 16 amino acids. Germline V CDR1 and CDR2: SGDLS, YYNGEE. Trimming pared 3 bases from V and 0 bases from J, leaving 13 bases between. In DNA, the CDR3 is TGTGCCAGCAGCGCCCGGACTACGAGCTCCTACAATGAGCAGTTCTTC. It yields the protein CASSARTTSSYNEQFF. The full variable domain, completed using reference TRBV9 and TRBJ2-1, is DSGVTQTPKHLITATGQRVTLRCSPRSGDLSVYWYQQSLDQGLQFLIQYYNGEERAKGNILERFSAQQFPDLHSELNLSSLELGDSALYFCASSARTTSSYNEQFFGPGTRLTVL.

This clone has only a few counts. Other DNA sequences in the same sample also yield this CDR3. V is TRBV6-4 and J is TRBJ2-3; possible D gene TRBD2, 5 bases. V lost 3 bases, J lost 1 base, and 5 bases lay in between. Germline CDR1 MRHNA, CDR2 SNTAGT. The CDR3 spans 13 residues. This chain's CDR3 is CASSEGGTDTQYF. CDR3 nucleotide sequence: TGTGCCAGCAGTGAGGGAGGCACAGATACGCAGTATTTT.

V gene TRBV5-1 combines with J gene TRBJ2-1; D not certain. Trimming removed 4 bases from V and 9 bases from J, with 11 bases in between. CDR1 and CDR2 (germline): SGHRS, YFSETQ. The CDR3 is 12 residues long. The CDR3 here is CASSPNYGEQFF. The CDR3, as DNA: TGCGCCAGCAGCCCAAACTACGGTGAGCAGTTCTTC.

The V gene is TRBV7-2, the J gene TRBJ1-2; TRBD1 matches at 8 bases. Losses at the gene ends were 5 bases for V and 7 bases for J; bases not matched to a gene: 6. This CDR3 spans 13 amino acids. CDR1 is SGHTA and CDR2 is FQGNSA in the germline V gene. The CDR3 loop reads CASSLPTGAGYTF. The CDR3, as DNA: TGTGCCAGCAGCCTACCGACAGGGGCTGGCTACACCTTC. The whole variable domain, remainder taken from reference TRBV7-2 and TRBJ1-2, is GAGVSQSPSNKVTEKGKDVELRCDPISGHTALYWYRQSLGQGLEFLIYFQGNSAPDKSGLPSDRFSAERTGGSVSTLTIQRTQQEDSAVYLCASSLPTGAGYTFGSGTRLTVV.

The chain has TRBV28 and TRBJ2-7, with TRBD2 matching 7 bases. Germline CDR1 reads MDHEN; CDR2 reads SYDVKM. CDR3 length: 14 residues. After removal of 1 base from V and 6 bases from J, the junction contained 6 bases not matched to a gene. The CDR3 bases are TGTGCCAGCAGTTTATACGGCGGGAGCATCGAGCAGTACTTC. This encodes CASSLYGGSIEQYF.

The chain recombines TRBV2 with TRBJ1-2, with a tentative D call TRBD1 (6 bases). The CDR3 has 16 residues. Trimming removed 6 bases at V and 0 bases at J, with 17 bases between. Germline loops: CDR1 SNHLY, CDR2 FYNNEI. CDR3 residues: CASSRMGAVANYGYTF. The CDR3 DNA sequence: TGTGCCAGCAGCCGTATGGGGGCCGTAGCTAACTATGGCTACACCTTC. Drawing the rest from reference TRBV2 and TRBJ1-2, the complete variable domain is EPEVTQTPSHQVTQMGQEVILRCVPISNHLYFYWYRQILGQKVEFLVSFYNNEISEKSEIFDDQFSVERPDGSNFTLKIRSTKLEDSAMYFCASSRMGAVANYGYTFGSGTRLTVV.

The V gene is TRBV11-3, the J gene TRBJ2-3; 10 nucleotides match TRBD1. Germline assignment: CDR1 SGHNT and CDR2 YENEEA. Unmatched junction bases numbered 7, after V lost 5 bases and J lost 5 bases. This CDR3 contains 15 residues. CDR3 protein: CASSPRQGARDTQYF. For the CDR3, the DNA is TGTGCCAGCAGCCCACGACAGGGGGCAAGAGATACGCAGTATTTT.

In its sample, this clone was seen once. The rearrangement links TRBV5-1 to TRBJ2-7, with TRBD2 matching 9 bases. The ends lost 5 bases at V and 4 bases at J; junction bases unmatched: 10. The CDR3 extends over 15 amino acids. Germline CDR1 is SGHRS and CDR2 is YFSETQ. CDR3 nucleotide sequence: TGCGCCAGCAGTCCCGCCGGGACTAGCAGATACGAGCAGTACTTC. Residues: CASSPAGTSRYEQYF. Filled out from reference TRBV5-1 and TRBJ2-7, the complete variable domain reads KAGVTQTPRYLIKTRGQQVTLSCSPISGHRSVSWYQQTPGQGLQFLFEYFSETQRNKGNFPGRFSGRQFSNSRSEMNVSTLELGDSALYLCASSPAGTSRYEQYFGPGTRLTVT.

The chain joins TRBV5-1 to TRBJ1-2; D unresolved. Germline V lookup: CDR1 SGHRS, CDR2 YFSETQ. The CDR3 has 15 residues. The V end was cut by 0 bases, the J end by 4 bases, with 13 bases between. The CDR3 is CASSLEGGSAYGYTF. The CDR3 bases are TGCGCCAGCAGCTTGGAGGGAGGGTCCGCCTATGGCTACACCTTC.

This clone has a handful of counts. The chain carries TRBV23-1 and TRBJ2-2, with D perhaps matching TRBD1 or TRBD2 (9 bases each). TRBV23-1 is designated an ORF whose function remains uncertain. Between the trimmed V and J ends, which lost 8 bases and 6 bases, there was a span of 31 bases. CDR3 length: 19 residues. Here the CDR3 reads CASSPQGAETSGWSGELFF. The CDR3 coding sequence is TGCGCCAGCTCTCCACAGGGGGCAGAGACTAGCGGCTGGTCCGGGGAGCTGTTTTTT.

V gene TRBV7-3 combines with J gene TRBJ2-5, with D possibly being TRBD2 (5 bases). This CDR3 spans 13 amino acids. Per the germline V gene, CDR1 is SGHTA and CDR2 is FQGTGA. Trimming took off 2 bases at V and 3 bases at J, with 7 bases between the two ends. CDR3 DNA: TGTGCCAGCAGCTTATGGCGGGAAGAGACCCAGTACTTC. Translating gives CASSLWREETQYF.

The J gene is TRBJ1-1, the V gene TRBV2, with no clear D. V lost 3 bases to trimming and J lost 0 bases, with 11 bases between them. The CDR3 has 15 residues. Germline CDR1 reads SNHLY; CDR2 reads FYNNEI. In nucleotides, the CDR3 is TGTGCCAGCAGTGACGGGGAACTCATGAACACTGAAGCTTTCTTT. It specifies CASSDGELMNTEAFF. The full variable domain, in which reference TRBV2 and TRBJ1-1 provide the parts outside the CDR3, is EPEVTQTPSHQVTQMGQEVILRCVPISNHLYFYWYRQILGQKVEFLVSFYNNEISEKSEIFDDQFSVERPDGSNFTLKIRSTKLEDSAMYFCASSDGELMNTEAFFGQGTRLTVV.

The chain's CDR3 is CASSFQVGGTEAFF. The CDR3 coding sequence is TGTGCCAGCAGTTTTCAGGTTGGGGGGACTGAAGCTTTCTTT. The gene calls are TRBV27 and TRBJ1-1, with D possibly TRBD1 on 5 matching bases. The V and J ends lost 3 bases and 5 bases respectively, with 13 bases between them. This CDR3 spans 14 amino acids. The germline V gene has CDR1 MNHEY and CDR2 SMNVEV (reference sequence).